These 30 T cell receptor beta chains came from one sample sequenced in a study of graft-versus-host responses after intestinal transplantation. Profiled with immunoSEQ multiplex PCR; TCRdb holds only in-frame clones, not every one. The sample lists some 27,000 clones, approximately 96% occurring once. The sample was PBMCs, taken approximately 30 days after intestinal transplant. The source of these receptors is a human patient who received an intestinal transplant, so some T cells may come from the graft donor.

The V and J genes are TRBV2 and TRBJ1-1; weak D call: TRBD1 (6 bases). This CDR3 region has 14 residues. In germline, CDR1 is SNHLY, CDR2 FYNNEI. V shed 6 bases and J shed 2 bases, with 13 bases lying between them. CDR3 coding DNA: TGTGCCAGCAGACCGGGACACTCTAACACTGAAGCTTTCTTT. Its protein product is CASRPGHSNTEAFF.

This sequence joins TRBV6-6 and TRBJ2-7, with D possibly TRBD1 on 5 matching bases. V was clipped by 11 bases and J by 2 bases, with 16 bases between them. CDR1 and CDR2 (germline): MNHNY, SVGAGI (reference sequence). The CDR3 sequence is 13 residues long. CDR3 residues: CAATRGSPYEQYF. The CDR3, as DNA: TGTGCCGCCACAAGGGGCTCCCCCTACGAGCAGTACTTC.

V gene TRBV7-3 combines with J gene TRBJ2-5, with D tentatively TRBD2 (5 bases). The CDR3 is 14 amino acids. Germline values: CDR1 SGHTA, CDR2 FQGTGA. Trimming shortened V by 3 bases and J by 5 bases, and 13 bases separated the two germline ends. The CDR3 bases are TGTGCCAGCAGCTTGGCGGGCCAAGGGGAGACCCAGTACTTC. Its protein is CASSLAGQGETQYF. Using reference TRBV7-3 and TRBJ2-5 for the parts outside the CDR3, the full variable domain is GAGVSQTPSNKVTEKGKYVELRCDPISGHTALYWYRQSLGQGPEFLIYFQGTGAADDSGLPNDRFFAVRPEGSVSTLKIQRTERGDSAVYLCASSLAGQGETQYFGPGTRLLVL.

The chain uses TRBV18 and TRBJ2-1, with 8 bases fitting TRBD1. This CDR3 comprises 13 residues. The germline V gene encodes CDR1 KGHSH and CDR2 LQKENI. V shed 3 bases and J 9 bases; nucleotides not matched to a gene: 4. CDR3 in amino acids: CASSPGTGSEQFF. CDR3 nucleotides: TGTGCCAGCTCACCCGGGACAGGCAGTGAGCAGTTCTTC.

This clone was recorded only once. This rearrangement joins TRBV15 to TRBJ2-6; 7 bases are shared with TRBD1. The CDR3 extends over 17 amino acids. J gave up 7 bases and V 1 base, and 10 bases lay outside the gene matches. Germline V gives CDR1 LNHNV, CDR2 YYDKDF (reference sequence). The chain's CDR3 is CATSRGGGLGEANVLTF. CDR3 sequence (DNA): TGTGCCACCAGCAGAGGAGGGGGCCTCGGTGAAGCCAACGTCCTGACTTTC.

J is TRBJ2-5 and V is TRBV5-5; TRBD2 matches at 8 bases. V shed 3 bases and J 2 bases; nucleotides not matched to a gene: 9. Per germline, CDR1 SGHKS and CDR2 YYEKEE (reference sequence). This CDR3 is 16 amino acids long. CDR3 sequence reads: CASSSGAGGGQETQYF. The CDR3 DNA is TGTGCCAGCAGCTCCGGAGCGGGCGGGGGGCAAGAGACCCAGTACTTC.

The chain uses TRBV6-5 and TRBJ1-2, with D perhaps TRBD1 (5 bases). V was trimmed by 10 bases and J by 3 bases, leaving 18 bases between them. This CDR3 spans 14 amino acids. Germline V gene sequence: CDR1 MNHEY, CDR2 SVGAGI. CDR3 in amino acids: CATGRGPPDYGYTF. The CDR3 nucleotides read TGTGCCACAGGAAGGGGTCCCCCCGACTATGGCTACACCTTC.

CDR3 loop: CALHSSYNEQFF. The CDR3 DNA reads as TGTGCCCTACACAGCTCCTACAATGAGCAGTTCTTC. The gene calls are TRBV5-4 and TRBJ2-1; D remains ambiguous. Germline CDR1 reads SGHNT; CDR2 reads YYREEE (reference sequence). The CDR3 runs to 12 residues. V dropped 10 bases and J dropped 0 bases, with 8 bases sitting between them.

The V gene is TRBV28, the J gene TRBJ1-2; D possibly corresponds to TRBD1 (5 bases). Trimming left V 3 bases short and J 6 bases short, with 14 bases between. This CDR3 contains 14 residues. Germline V lookup: CDR1 MDHEN, CDR2 SYDVKM. The CDR3: CASSLRGARHGYTF. CDR3 in DNA: TGTGCCAGCAGTTTGCGAGGGGCCCGTCATGGCTACACCTTC.

In its sample, this clone was seen a few times. The V and J genes are TRBV19 and TRBJ2-7; D remains ambiguous. The germline V and J ends were trimmed by 6 bases and 5 bases, with 11 bases remaining between them. In germline, CDR1 is LNHDA, CDR2 SQIVND (reference sequence). The CDR3 runs 12 residues. The CDR3 DNA follows: TGTGCCAGTAGCCTAGGGTGGCACGAGCAGTACTTC. This translates into CASSLGWHEQYF.

The V call is TRBV6-6, the J call TRBJ2-2; 7 nucleotides agree with TRBD2. With 7 bases clipped from V and 3 bases from J, the junction kept 8 bases outside the gene matches. The CDR3 is 15 residues long. The germline V gene encodes CDR1 MNHNY and CDR2 SVGAGI (reference sequence). As DNA, the CDR3 is TGTGCCAGCACGAGATTTGGGGGGGACACCGGGGAGCTGTTTTTT. It yields the protein CASTRFGGDTGELFF.

In DNA form, the CDR3 reads TGTGCCAGCAGCCAGGGGCTCAGTGATACGCAGTATTTT. Translated, it gives CASSQGLSDTQYF. The chain is built from TRBV7-7 and TRBJ2-3, with a possible D match to TRBD1 (6 bases). There are 13 residues in the CDR3. Looked up from germline, CDR1 is SSHAT and CDR2 is FNYEAQ (reference sequence). Trimming stripped 5 bases from V and 6 bases from J, with 12 bases between.

The chain joins TRBV5-7 to TRBJ2-6; D is unresolved. TRBV5-7 has ORF status, its function being uncertain. The V gene lost 7 bases and the J gene lost 5 bases, with 25 bases spanning the gap. The CDR3 length is 18 residues. The CDR3 protein is CASYCVLGVQSRANVLTF. The DNA of the CDR3 is TGTGCCAGCTATTGCGTTCTTGGCGTACAAAGTCGGGCCAACGTCCTGACTTTC.

The CDR3 protein is CASSGLMGDQPQHF. The DNA of the CDR3 is TGTGCCAGCAGCGGACTGATGGGCGATCAGCCCCAGCATTTT. This chain connects TRBV9 to TRBJ1-5, with D hard to call. This CDR3 comprises 14 residues. V gave up 3 bases and J gave up 5 bases, with 12 bases separating them. Germline values: CDR1 SGDLS, CDR2 YYNGEE.

This chain joins TRBV29-1 and TRBJ1-2; D not resolved. The germline gives CDR1 SQVTM, CDR2 ANQGSEA. V was trimmed by 5 bases and J by 5 bases, leaving 12 bases between them. The CDR3 spans 12 residues. This CDR3 reads CSVLGGSYGYTF. The CDR3 DNA follows: TGCAGCGTTCTAGGAGGGAGTTATGGCTACACCTTC.

In its sample, this clone was seen once. The rearrangement links TRBV27 to TRBJ2-7; TRBD1 matches 7 bases. V gave up 3 bases and J gave up 0 bases; unmatched junction bases: 11. Germline CDR1 is MNHEY and CDR2 is SMNVEV (reference sequence). There are 17 residues in the CDR3. CDR3 DNA sequence: TGTGCCAGCAGTTTCCAATACCCTCGACAGGGCTCCTACGAGCAGTACTTC. This encodes CASSFQYPRQGSYEQYF.

The chain couples TRBV19 to TRBJ2-7; 9 bases map to TRBD1. The CDR3 sequence is 14 residues long. V was pared by 3 bases and J by 5 bases, with 5 bases of the junction left unmatched. In germline, CDR1 is LNHDA, CDR2 SQIVND (reference sequence). CDR3 amino acids: CASSMGTGSNEQYF. The CDR3 DNA is TGTGCCAGTAGTATGGGGACAGGGTCCAACGAGCAGTACTTC.

The chain joins TRBV4-3 to TRBJ1-3, with 7 bases matching TRBD1. V was clipped by 1 base and J by 4 bases; unmatched bases: 10. CDR3 length: 17 residues. Germline CDR1 reads LGHNA; CDR2 reads YSLEER. The CDR3, as DNA: TGCGCCAGCAGCCAAGCCCTCGACAGGGCGTCGGGAAACACCATATATTTT. It is translated as CASSQALDRASGNTIYF.

The J gene is TRBJ1-3, the V gene TRBV4-3, with D maybe TRBD1 (5 bases). The V gene's germline CDR1 is LGHNA and CDR2 YSLEER. The CDR3 is 13 amino acids. The V end lost 4 bases, the J end lost 5 bases, and 9 bases lay between the germline ends. For the CDR3, the DNA is TGCGCCAGCAGCCTAGGGACGAGAAACACCATATATTTT. It is translated as CASSLGTRNTIYF.

In its sample, this clone was seen once. The chain carries TRBV10-3 and TRBJ2-7; TRBD1 agrees at 8 bases. The germline CDR1 and CDR2 sequences are ENHRY and SYGVKD. The V segment lost 6 bases and the J segment 2 bases; nucleotides outside the gene matches: 6. The CDR3 spans 14 residues. CDR3 nucleotide sequence: TGTGCCATCAGCCCCGGGACAGGACCCTACGAGCAGTACTTC. Protein product: CAISPGTGPYEQYF.

The V and J genes are TRBV23-1 and TRBJ2-7; possibly TRBD1 or TRBD2 for D (5 bases each). TRBV23-1 is flagged as an ORF with uncertain function. Trimming cost V 4 bases and J 5 bases, with 18 bases left between them. The CDR3 is 15 residues long. The CDR3 loop is CASSLGEGRRDEQYF. In nucleotides, the CDR3 is TGCGCCAGCAGTCTAGGTGAGGGACGAAGGGACGAGCAGTACTTC.

This clone appeared a few times. J is TRBJ2-3 and V is TRBV28; 10 bases agree with TRBD2. The CDR3 length is 10 residues. The ends lost 6 bases at V and 15 bases at J; junction bases unmatched: 3. Germline values: CDR1 MDHEN, CDR2 SYDVKM. This CDR3 reads CASSSGRVYF. For the CDR3, the DNA is TGTGCCAGCAGCAGCGGGAGGGTCTATTTT.

The genes are TRBV28 and TRBJ1-1; a weak D match, TRBD1 (5 bases). This CDR3 is built from 14 residues. Germline V gene sequence: CDR1 MDHEN, CDR2 SYDVKM. The V end was cut by 2 bases, the J end by 4 bases, with 11 bases between. The CDR3 DNA is TGTGCCAGCAGTTTAATGGTAGGGGCCACTGAAGCTTTCTTT. Translating it yields CASSLMVGATEAFF.

Only one count was recorded for this clone. The V call is TRBV7-9, the J call TRBJ2-7; D might be TRBD1 (5 bases). The germline V gene encodes CDR1 SEHNR and CDR2 FQNEAQ (reference sequence). The V end was cut by 5 bases, the J end by 2 bases, with 10 bases between. The CDR3 runs to 13 residues. CDR3 in amino acids: CASSPPGTYEQYF. Here the CDR3 DNA reads TGTGCCAGCAGCCCTCCAGGGACCTACGAGCAGTACTTC.

With respect to this clone: One end of the junction varies from germline; a read error may be responsible. The genes are TRBV19 and TRBJ2-2, with D possibly being TRBD2 (5 bases). Germline V gene lookup returns CDR1 LNHDA and CDR2 SQIVND (reference sequence). The CDR3 contains 14 residues. CDR3 residues: CASSISGNTGELLF. The CDR3 DNA reads as TGTGCCAGTAGTATTTCGGGGAACACCGGGGAGCTGCTTTTT.

V gene TRBV7-9 combines with J gene TRBJ1-5; 8 nucleotides match TRBD1. This CDR3 is built from 18 residues. Germline values: CDR1 SEHNR, CDR2 FQNEAQ (reference sequence). Trimming at V came to 4 bases and at J to 2 bases, leaving 13 bases not matched to a gene. The CDR3 region is CASSYTTGAGRGNQPQHF. The CDR3 DNA is TGTGCCAGCAGCTATACGACAGGGGCCGGCCGCGGCAATCAGCCCCAGCATTTT.

The V call is TRBV27, the J call TRBJ2-7; a possible D gene is TRBD2 (6 bases). Looked up from germline, CDR1 is MNHEY and CDR2 is SMNVEV (reference sequence). The CDR3 is made up of 15 amino acids. V lost 5 bases to trimming and J lost 0 bases, with 14 bases between them. This CDR3 is CASSPLGSASYEQYF. For the CDR3, the DNA is TGTGCCAGCAGTCCCCTCGGGAGTGCCTCCTACGAGCAGTACTTC.

The chain employs TRBV11-2 and TRBJ2-1; 10 bases are shared with TRBD2. CDR1 and CDR2 from the germline V gene are SGHAT and FQNNGV. J was trimmed by 2 bases and V by 1 base; bases with no gene match: 5. The CDR3 consists of 17 residues. The CDR3 DNA is TGTGCCAGCAGCTTAGCTAGCGGGAGCGCCCCCTACAATGAGCAGTTCTTC. Encoded protein: CASSLASGSAPYNEQFF.

The chain uses TRBV28 and TRBJ1-6; 10 bases agree with TRBD1. The CDR3 is 17 residues long. From germline, CDR1 is MDHEN and CDR2 SYDVKM. The V and J ends lost 4 bases and 7 bases, in that order; junction bases with no gene match: 10. CDR3: CASSSPAGTGVNSPLHF. For the CDR3, the DNA is TGTGCCAGCAGTTCCCCCGCCGGGACAGGGGTAAATTCACCCCTCCACTTT.

The chain has TRBV6-5 and TRBJ2-7, with 9 positions matching TRBD2. CDR1 is MNHEY, CDR2 SVGAGI, per germline. CDR3 size: 15 residues. The V and J ends lost 2 bases and 2 bases, in that order; junction bases with no gene match: 4. The CDR3 sequence: CASSYRLAEPYEQYF. CDR3 coding DNA: TGTGCCAGCAGTTACCGACTAGCGGAACCCTACGAGCAGTACTTC.